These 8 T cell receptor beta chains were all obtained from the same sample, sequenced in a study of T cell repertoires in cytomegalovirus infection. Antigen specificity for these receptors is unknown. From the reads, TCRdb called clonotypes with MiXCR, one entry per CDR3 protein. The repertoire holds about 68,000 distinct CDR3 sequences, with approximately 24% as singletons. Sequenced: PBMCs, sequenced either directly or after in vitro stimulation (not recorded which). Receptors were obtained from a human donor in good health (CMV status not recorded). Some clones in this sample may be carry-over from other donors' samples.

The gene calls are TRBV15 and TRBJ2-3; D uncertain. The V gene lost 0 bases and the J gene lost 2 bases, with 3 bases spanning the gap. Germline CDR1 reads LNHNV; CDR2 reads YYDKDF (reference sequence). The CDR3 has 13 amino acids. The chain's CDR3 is CATSREYTDTQYF. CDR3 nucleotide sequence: TGTGCCACCAGCAGAGAATACACAGATACGCAGTATTTT. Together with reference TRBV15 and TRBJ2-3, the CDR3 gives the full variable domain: DAMVIQNPRYQVTQFGKPVTLSCSQTLNHNVMYWYQQKSSQAPKLLFHYYDKDFNNEADTPDNFQSRRPNTSFCFLDIRSPGLGDTAMYLCATSREYTDTQYFGPGTRLTVL.

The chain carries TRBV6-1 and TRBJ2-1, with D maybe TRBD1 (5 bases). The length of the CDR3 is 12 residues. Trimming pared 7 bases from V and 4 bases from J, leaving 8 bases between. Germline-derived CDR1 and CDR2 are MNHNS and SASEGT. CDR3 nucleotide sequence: TGTGCCAGCAAACAGGATTACAATGAGCAGTTCTTC. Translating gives CASKQDYNEQFF.

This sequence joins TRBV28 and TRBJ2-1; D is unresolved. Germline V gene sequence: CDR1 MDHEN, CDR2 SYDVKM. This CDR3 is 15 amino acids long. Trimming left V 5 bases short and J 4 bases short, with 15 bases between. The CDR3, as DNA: TGTGCCAGCAGTGAGCCGGGCCTCGGGTACAATGAGCAGTTCTTC. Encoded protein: CASSEPGLGYNEQFF.

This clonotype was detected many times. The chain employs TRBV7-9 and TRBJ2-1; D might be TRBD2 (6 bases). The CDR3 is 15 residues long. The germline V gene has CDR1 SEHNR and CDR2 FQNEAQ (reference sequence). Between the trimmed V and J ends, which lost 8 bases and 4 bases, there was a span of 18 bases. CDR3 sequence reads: CASVVAGSIYNEQFF. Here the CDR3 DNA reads TGTGCCAGCGTGGTGGCGGGATCTATATACAATGAGCAGTTCTTC.

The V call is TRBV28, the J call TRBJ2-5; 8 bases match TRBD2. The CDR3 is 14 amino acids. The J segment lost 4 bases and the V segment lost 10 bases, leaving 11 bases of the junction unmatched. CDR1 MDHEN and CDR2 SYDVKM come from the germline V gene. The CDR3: CATSNAGGGETQYF. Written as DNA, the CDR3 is TGTGCCACCTCGAATGCGGGAGGAGGAGAGACCCAGTACTTC.

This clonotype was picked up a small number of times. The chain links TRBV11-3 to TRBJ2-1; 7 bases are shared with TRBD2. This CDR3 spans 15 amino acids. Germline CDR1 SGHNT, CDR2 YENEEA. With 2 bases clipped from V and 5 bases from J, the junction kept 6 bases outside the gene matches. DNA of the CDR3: TGTGCCAGCAGCTTAACGGGACTAACGGACAATGAGCAGTTCTTC. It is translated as CASSLTGLTDNEQFF. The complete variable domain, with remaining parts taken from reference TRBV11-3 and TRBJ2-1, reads EAGVVQSPRYKIIEKKQPVAFWCNPISGHNTLYWYLQNLGQGPELLIRYENEEAVDDSQLPKDRFSAERLKGVDSTLKIQPAELGDSAVYLCASSLTGLTDNEQFFGPGTRLTVL.

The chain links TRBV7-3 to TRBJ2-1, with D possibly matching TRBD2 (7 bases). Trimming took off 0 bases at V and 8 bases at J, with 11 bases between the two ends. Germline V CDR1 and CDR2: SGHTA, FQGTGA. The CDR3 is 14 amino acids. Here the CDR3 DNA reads TGTGCCAGCAGCTTAACAGGCGGGGGCGATGAGCAGTTCTTC. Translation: CASSLTGGGDEQFF.

The CDR3 loop reads CASNRGGNQPQHF. The CDR3 DNA follows: TGTGCCAGCAATAGGGGGGGAAATCAGCCCCAGCATTTT. This chain joins TRBV2 and TRBJ1-5, with D perhaps matching TRBD1 (6 bases). Trimming stripped 7 bases from V and 4 bases from J, with 11 bases between. Germline-derived CDR1 and CDR2 are SNHLY and FYNNEI. This CDR3 region has 13 residues.